This T cell receptor (beta chain) was captured by sequencing in a study of OX40 agonist ivuxolimab in advanced cancers. About the full investigation: Ivuxolimab was a fully human IgG2 agonistic monoclonal antibody targeting the costimulatory receptor OX40 (CD134). Intravenous ivuxolimab was administered to patients every 2 weeks at six dose levels: 0.01, 0.1, 0.3, 1.5, 3 and 10 mg/kg. Of the 50 or so patients in dose escalation, some 20 had hepatocellular carcinoma, around 15 had melanoma, 9 had renal cell carcinoma and 9 had head and neck cancer. The dose-escalation cohort was around 84% male with a mean age of approximately 60 years, ranging from about 23 to 85. Prior anti-PD-1, anti-PD-L1 or anti-CTLA-4 therapy was permitted, and checkpoint inhibitors had been received by about 36% of dose-escalation patients. Partial responses were achieved by three dose-escalation patients, of whom one had hepatocellular carcinoma and two had cutaneous melanoma. The point of sequencing TCRbeta in the periphery was to test whether ivuxolimab changed TCR sequence diversity and drove clonal T-cell expansion. The monotherapy dose-escalation portion (N of about 47 patients) of the phase I ivuxolimab trial is reported in the paper. Beyond this particular receptor, the publication reports: After ivuxolimab, expanded clones were on average more numerous among CD8+ T cells than among CD4+ T cells. Low levels of normalized T-cell clonal expansion were also seen in some nonresponding patients. At doses from 0.1 to 3.0 mg/kg, clonal expansion was seen in both CD4+ and CD8+ blood T cells between baseline and week 6. Partial responders in the 0.1-3.0 mg/kg groups had among the lowest normalized peripheral clonal expansion, especially among CD8+ T cells. The antigen specificity of the peripheral T cells that underwent clonal expansion was not determined.

To sequence the TCRbeta CDR3 region, genomic DNA was isolated from the sorted cells. The immunoSEQ Assay was used for sequencing of TCRbeta CDR3 regions. TCRdb re-hosts the immuneACCESS table, in-frame sequences only. Its copies lack some clones; in the studies checked, an unresolved V gene accounts for under half of them, and the cause for the rest is not known. In this sample the table shows about 33,000 clones, about 74% of which occur a single time. 9.5% to 15% of the sample is in the top ten clones. The CDR3 contains 14 residues, cysteine and phenylalanine counted. CDR3 DNA only is kept here, 42 bases in frame from base 1. According to the germline V gene, CDR1 reads MGHRA and CDR2 reads YSYEKL. Judged by its sample share, this clone qualifies as medium-sized (0.01 to 0.1%). Its recognized antigen is unknown. Its ends do not fully match the called genes, so a read error is possible. Patients with a history of autoimmune disease or receiving systemic immunosuppression were excluded from the trial. Peripheral blood for TCR sequencing was collected from all dose cohorts at baseline, on cycle 4 day 1, and on cycle 7 day 1. Samples were obtained from an open-label, multicenter, first-in-human phase I dose-escalation trial of ivuxolimab. The trial enrolled adults with locally advanced or metastatic head and neck squamous cell, hepatocellular, melanoma or renal cell carcinoma. Before TCR sequencing, CD4+ and CD8+ T cells were separately sorted from peripheral blood.

The V gene is TRBV4-1 and the J gene is TRBJ2-7; the D gene is perhaps TRBD1 or TRBD2, each of them matching over 5 bases. The TCR originated in an adult with an advanced solid tumor such as melanoma, head and neck, liver or kidney cancer. Sequences were derived from CD4+ or CD8+ T cells sorted from blood, sampled in a trial of the OX40 agonist ivuxolimab. The nucleotides read TGCGCCAGCGGCCACAGGTGGGAGTCCTACGAGCAGTACTTC. Its coded protein is CASGHRWESYEQYF.